Sequencing of this TCR beta chain was carried out in a study of sequential checkpoint blockade in melanoma. The wider study: TCRβ was sequenced from DNA of 90 or so pretreatment tumors. After nivolumab or ipilimumab alone, 20 to 25 patients had week-13 rebiopsies. Study conclusions and caveats: Clinical benefit was about 30 times likelier when tumor T-cell fraction and clonality increased. Response in arm A was associated with pretreatment TIL clonality.

Treatment of the sample: randomized to nivolumab then ipilimumab (arm A) or the reverse (arm B). In germline, CDR1 is MNHGY, CDR2 SAAAGT. The CDR3 sequence is 16 residues long. The J segment lost 7 bases and the V segment lost 2 bases, leaving 9 bases of the junction unmatched. Clones were read by immunoSEQ multiplex PCR, and TCRdb kept only the in-frame ones, dropping some. The table records around 6,400 clones, roughly 20% of them present only once. Remarks on this clone: Antigen specificity is unknown.

The sequence was obtained from a human donor with melanoma. This sample comprised tumor tissue (inferred from file names), obtained from a patient given nivolumab and ipilimumab in sequence. The V call is TRBV6-8, the J call TRBJ2-1, with TRBD2 matching 9 bases. CDR3 region: CASSYRASGTYNEQFF. Here the CDR3 DNA reads TGTGCCAGCAGTTACAGGGCTAGCGGGACGTATAATGAGCAGTTCTTC.